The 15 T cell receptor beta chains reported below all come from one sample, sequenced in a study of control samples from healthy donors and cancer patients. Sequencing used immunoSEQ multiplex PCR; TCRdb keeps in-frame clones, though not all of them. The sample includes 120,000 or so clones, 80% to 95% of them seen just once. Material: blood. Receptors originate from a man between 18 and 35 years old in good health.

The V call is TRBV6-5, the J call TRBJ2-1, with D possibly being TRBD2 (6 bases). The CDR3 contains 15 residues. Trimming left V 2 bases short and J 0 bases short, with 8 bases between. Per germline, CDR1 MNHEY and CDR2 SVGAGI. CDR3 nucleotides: TGTGCCAGCAGTTACGGGGGGAGCTCCTACAATGAGCAGTTCTTC. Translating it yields CASSYGGSSYNEQFF.

CDR3 nucleotides: TGTGCCAGCAGTGGGCTAGCGGGGAGCACCGGGGAGCTGTTTTTT. Translation: CASSGLAGSTGELFF. The J gene is TRBJ2-2, the V gene TRBV2, with 9 positions matching TRBD2. The CDR3 has 15 amino acids. V was clipped by 4 bases and J by 4 bases; unmatched bases: 4. Germline loops: CDR1 SNHLY, CDR2 FYNNEI.

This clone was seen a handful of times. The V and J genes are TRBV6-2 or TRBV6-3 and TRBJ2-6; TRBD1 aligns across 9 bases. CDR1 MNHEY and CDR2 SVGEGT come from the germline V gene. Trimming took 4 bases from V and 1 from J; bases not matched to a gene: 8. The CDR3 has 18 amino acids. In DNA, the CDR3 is TGTGCCAGCAGTTCGTCCCCGGGACAGGGATCTGGGGCCAACGTCCTGACTTTC. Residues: CASSSSPGQGSGANVLTF.

CDR3 sequence reads: CAISGGDGLSGNTIYF. CDR3 in DNA: TGTGCCATCAGTGGGGGAGACGGCCTCTCTGGAAACACCATATATTTT. The chain employs TRBV10-3 and TRBJ1-3, with D hard to call. This CDR3 comprises 16 residues. V lost 4 bases and J 0 bases, leaving 13 bases between the germline ends. Germline CDR1 and CDR2: ENHRY and SYGVKD.

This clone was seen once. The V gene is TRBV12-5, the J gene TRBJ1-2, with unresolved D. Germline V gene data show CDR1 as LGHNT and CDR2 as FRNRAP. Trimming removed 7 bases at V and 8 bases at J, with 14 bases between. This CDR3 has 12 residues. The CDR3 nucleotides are TGTGCTAGTGACGAGACTCGCGGGGGCTACACCTTC. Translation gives CASDETRGGYTF.

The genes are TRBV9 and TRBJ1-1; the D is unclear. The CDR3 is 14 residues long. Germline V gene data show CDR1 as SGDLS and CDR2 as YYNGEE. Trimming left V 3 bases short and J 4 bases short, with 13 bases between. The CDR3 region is CASSAQQWATEAFF. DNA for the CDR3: TGTGCCAGCAGCGCTCAACAGTGGGCCACTGAAGCTTTCTTT.

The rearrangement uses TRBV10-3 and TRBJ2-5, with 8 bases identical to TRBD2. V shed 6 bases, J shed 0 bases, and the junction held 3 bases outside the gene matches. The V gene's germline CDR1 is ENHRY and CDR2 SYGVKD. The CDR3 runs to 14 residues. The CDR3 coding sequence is TGTGCCATCAGAGCTAGCGGGTACCAAGAGACCCAGTACTTC. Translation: CAIRASGYQETQYF.

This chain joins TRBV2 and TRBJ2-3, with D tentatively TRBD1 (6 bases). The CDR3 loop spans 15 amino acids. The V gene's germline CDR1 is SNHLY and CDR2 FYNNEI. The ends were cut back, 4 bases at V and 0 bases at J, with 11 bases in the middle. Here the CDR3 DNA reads TGTGCCAGCAGTGCACAGGGTCCTAGCACAGATACGCAGTATTTT. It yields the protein CASSAQGPSTDTQYF.

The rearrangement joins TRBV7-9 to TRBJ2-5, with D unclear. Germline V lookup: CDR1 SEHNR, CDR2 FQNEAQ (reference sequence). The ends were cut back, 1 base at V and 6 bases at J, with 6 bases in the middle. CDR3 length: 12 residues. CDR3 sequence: CASSLVEQTQYF. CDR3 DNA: TGTGCCAGCAGCTTAGTAGAGCAGACCCAGTACTTC.

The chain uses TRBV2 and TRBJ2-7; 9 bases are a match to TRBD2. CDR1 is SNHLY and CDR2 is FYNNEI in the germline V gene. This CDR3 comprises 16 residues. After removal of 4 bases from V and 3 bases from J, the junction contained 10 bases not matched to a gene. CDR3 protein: CASSGGLGTSFYEQYF. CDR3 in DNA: TGTGCCAGCAGTGGGGGGTTAGGGACTAGCTTCTACGAGCAGTACTTC.

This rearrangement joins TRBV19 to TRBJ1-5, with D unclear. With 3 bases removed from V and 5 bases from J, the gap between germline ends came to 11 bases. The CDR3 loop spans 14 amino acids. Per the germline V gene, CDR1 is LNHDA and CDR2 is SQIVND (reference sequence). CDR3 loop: CASSIRRLDQPQHF. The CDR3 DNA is TGTGCCAGTAGTATTAGGCGGCTTGATCAGCCCCAGCATTTT. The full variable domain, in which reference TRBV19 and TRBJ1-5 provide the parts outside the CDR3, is DGGITQSPKYLFRKEGQNVTLSCEQNLNHDAMYWYRQDPGQGLRLIYYSQIVNDFQKGDIAEGYSVSREKKESFPLTVTSAQKNPTAFYLCASSIRRLDQPQHFGDGTRLSIL.

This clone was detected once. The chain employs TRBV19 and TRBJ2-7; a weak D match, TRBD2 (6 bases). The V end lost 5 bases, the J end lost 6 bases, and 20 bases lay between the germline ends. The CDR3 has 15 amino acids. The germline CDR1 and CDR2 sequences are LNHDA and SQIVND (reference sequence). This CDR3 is CASSVRTKVSGEQYF. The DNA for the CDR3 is TGTGCCAGTAGTGTGCGGACAAAGGTTAGCGGCGAGCAGTACTTC.

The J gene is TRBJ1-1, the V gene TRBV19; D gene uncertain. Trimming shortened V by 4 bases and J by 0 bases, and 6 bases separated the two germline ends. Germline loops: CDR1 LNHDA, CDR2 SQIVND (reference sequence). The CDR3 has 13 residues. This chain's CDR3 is CASSTQMNTEAFF. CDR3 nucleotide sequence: TGTGCCAGTAGTACTCAGATGAACACTGAAGCTTTCTTT.

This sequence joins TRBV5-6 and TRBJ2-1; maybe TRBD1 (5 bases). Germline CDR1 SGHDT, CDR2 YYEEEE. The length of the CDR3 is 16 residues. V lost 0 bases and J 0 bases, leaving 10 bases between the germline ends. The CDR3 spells CASSLGGPDSYNEQFF. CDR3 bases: TGTGCCAGCAGCTTGGGGGGCCCAGACTCCTACAATGAGCAGTTCTTC.

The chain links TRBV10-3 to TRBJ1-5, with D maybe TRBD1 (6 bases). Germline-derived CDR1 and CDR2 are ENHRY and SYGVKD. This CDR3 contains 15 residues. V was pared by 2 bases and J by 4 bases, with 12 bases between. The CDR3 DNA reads TGTGCCATCAGTGAGGTGGGGGCCTCGAATCAGCCCCAGCATTTT. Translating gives CAISEVGASNQPQHF.